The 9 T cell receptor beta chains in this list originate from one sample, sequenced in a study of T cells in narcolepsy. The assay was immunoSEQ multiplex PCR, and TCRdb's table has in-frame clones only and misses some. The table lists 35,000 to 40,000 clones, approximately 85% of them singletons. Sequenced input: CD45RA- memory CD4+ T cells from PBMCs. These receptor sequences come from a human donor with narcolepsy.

CDR3 in DNA: TGTGCCAGCAGCCCCCGGGACGGAAACTATGGCTACACCTTC. It encodes CASSPRDGNYGYTF. The rearrangement uses TRBV7-2 and TRBJ1-2; TRBD1 is a possible D gene (5 bases). The V end lost 5 bases, the J end lost 2 bases, and 12 bases lay between the germline ends. Germline lookup yields CDR1 SGHTA and CDR2 FQGNSA. CDR3 length: 14 amino acids.

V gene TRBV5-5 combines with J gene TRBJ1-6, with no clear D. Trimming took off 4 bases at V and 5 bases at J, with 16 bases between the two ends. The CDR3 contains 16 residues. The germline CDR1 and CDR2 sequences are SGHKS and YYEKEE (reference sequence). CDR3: CASSLAGSENNSPLHF. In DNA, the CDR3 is TGTGCCAGCAGCCTCGCGGGATCGGAGAATAATTCACCCCTCCACTTT.

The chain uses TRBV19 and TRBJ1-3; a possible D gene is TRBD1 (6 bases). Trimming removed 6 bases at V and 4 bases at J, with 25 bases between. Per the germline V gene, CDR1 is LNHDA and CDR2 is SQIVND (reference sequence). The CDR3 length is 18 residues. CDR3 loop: CASSQWGTTSLLGNTIYF. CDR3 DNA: TGTGCCAGTAGCCAGTGGGGGACAACCTCCCTACTCGGAAACACCATATATTTT. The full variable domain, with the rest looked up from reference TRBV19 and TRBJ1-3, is DGGITQSPKYLFRKEGQNVTLSCEQNLNHDAMYWYRQDPGQGLRLIYYSQIVNDFQKGDIAEGYSVSREKKESFPLTVTSAQKNPTAFYLCASSQWGTTSLLGNTIYFGEGSWLTVV.

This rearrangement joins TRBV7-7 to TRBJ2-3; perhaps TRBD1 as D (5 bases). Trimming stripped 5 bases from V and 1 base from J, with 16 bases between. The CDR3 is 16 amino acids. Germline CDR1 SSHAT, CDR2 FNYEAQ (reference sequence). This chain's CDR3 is CASSPLGLGGTDTQYF. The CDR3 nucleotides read TGTGCCAGCAGCCCCCTGGGTTTAGGGGGCACAGATACGCAGTATTTT.

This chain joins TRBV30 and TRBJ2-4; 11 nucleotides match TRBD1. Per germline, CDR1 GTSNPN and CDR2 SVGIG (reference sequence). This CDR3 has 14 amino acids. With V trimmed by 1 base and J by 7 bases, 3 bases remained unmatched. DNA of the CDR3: TGTGCCTGGAGTGACGGGACAGGGGGGAACATTCAGTACTTC. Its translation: CAWSDGTGGNIQYF.

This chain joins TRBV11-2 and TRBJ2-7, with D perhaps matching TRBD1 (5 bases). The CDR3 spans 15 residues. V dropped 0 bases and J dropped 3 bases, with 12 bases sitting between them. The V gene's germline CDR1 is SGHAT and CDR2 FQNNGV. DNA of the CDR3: TGTGCCAGCAGCTTAGAGGTGGGGCGATACTACGAGCAGTACTTC. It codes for CASSLEVGRYYEQYF.

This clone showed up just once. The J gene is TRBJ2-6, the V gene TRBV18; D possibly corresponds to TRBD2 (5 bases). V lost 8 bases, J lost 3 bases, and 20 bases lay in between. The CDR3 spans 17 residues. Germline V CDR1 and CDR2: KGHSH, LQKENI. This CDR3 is CASRPAIGGSGANVLTF. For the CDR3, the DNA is TGTGCCAGCCGACCAGCAATTGGAGGTAGTGGGGCCAACGTCCTGACTTTC.

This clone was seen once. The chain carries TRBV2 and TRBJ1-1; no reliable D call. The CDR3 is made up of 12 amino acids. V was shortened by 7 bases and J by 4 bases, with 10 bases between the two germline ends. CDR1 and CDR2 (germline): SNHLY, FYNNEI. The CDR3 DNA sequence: TGTGCCAGCACGCGGCAGTCCACTGAAGCTTTCTTT. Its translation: CASTRQSTEAFF. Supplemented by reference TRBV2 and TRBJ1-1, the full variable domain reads EPEVTQTPSHQVTQMGQEVILRCVPISNHLYFYWYRQILGQKVEFLVSFYNNEISEKSEIFDDQFSVERPDGSNFTLKIRSTKLEDSAMYFCASTRQSTEAFFGQGTRLTVV.

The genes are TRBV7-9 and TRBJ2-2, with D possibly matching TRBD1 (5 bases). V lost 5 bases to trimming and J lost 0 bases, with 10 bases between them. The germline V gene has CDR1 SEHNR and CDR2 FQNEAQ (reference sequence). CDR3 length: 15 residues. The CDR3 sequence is CASSTWTSNTGELFF. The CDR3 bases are TGTGCCAGCAGCACCTGGACATCGAACACCGGGGAGCTGTTTTTT.